These 32 T cell receptor beta chains were sequenced from one sample in a study of PD-L1 blockade in urothelial cancer. The table came from immunoSEQ multiplex PCR; TCRdb's copy has only in-frame clones and leaves some out. There are some 50,000 clones in the sample; approximately 88% occur only once, and 14% to 15% lies in the top ten. As for time point: pretreatment peripheral blood. The sample in question was PBMCs, obtained around atezolizumab (anti-PD-L1) treatment. The receptors shown here come from a woman aged 55-75 years with urothelial cancer.

The chain recombines TRBV19 with TRBJ2-4, with D possibly TRBD2 on 5 matching bases. With 1 base removed from V and 7 bases from J, the gap between germline ends came to 8 bases. Germline CDR1 LNHDA, CDR2 SQIVND (reference sequence). The CDR3 consists of 13 residues. Here the CDR3 reads CASSIGTGNIQYF. The CDR3 nucleotides read TGTGCCAGTAGTATAGGTACGGGGAACATTCAGTACTTC. Full variable domain (remainder filled in from reference TRBV19 and TRBJ2-4): DGGITQSPKYLFRKEGQNVTLSCEQNLNHDAMYWYRQDPGQGLRLIYYSQIVNDFQKGDIAEGYSVSREKKESFPLTVTSAQKNPTAFYLCASSIGTGNIQYFGAGTRLSVL.

This chain uses TRBV11-2 with TRBJ1-1, with a tentative D call TRBD1 (6 bases). V was trimmed by 5 bases and J by 1 base, leaving 14 bases between them. The CDR3 covers 15 residues. Germline V lookup: CDR1 SGHAT, CDR2 FQNNGV. The CDR3 loop reads CASSPYDRTNTEAFF. Here the CDR3 DNA reads TGTGCCAGCAGCCCCTACGACAGGACGAACACTGAAGCTTTCTTT. The variable domain in full, completed from reference TRBV11-2 and TRBJ1-1, reads EAGVAQSPRYKIIEKRQSVAFWCNPISGHATLYWYQQILGQGPKLLIQFQNNGVVDDSQLPKDRFSAERLKGVDSTLKIQPAKLEDSAVYLCASSPYDRTNTEAFFGQGTRLTVV.

This clone was found once. The chain couples TRBV7-8 to TRBJ2-2, with D hard to call. CDR1 is SGHVS, CDR2 FQNEAQ, per germline. Trimming stripped 2 bases from V and 4 bases from J, with 8 bases between. CDR3 length: 14 residues. The CDR3 loop is CASSLIGSTGELFF. The CDR3 DNA is TGTGCCAGCAGCTTAATTGGCAGCACCGGGGAGCTGTTTTTT.

The sample holds a few counts of this clone. The genes are TRBV6-5 and TRBJ1-1, with TRBD1 as a possible D gene (5 bases). The CDR3 sequence is 13 residues long. The V end was cut by 8 bases, the J end by 3 bases, with 13 bases between. The germline V gene has CDR1 MNHEY and CDR2 SVGAGI. The CDR3 loop reads CASRQTMDTEAFF. The CDR3 DNA follows: TGTGCCAGCCGACAGACCATGGACACTGAAGCTTTCTTT.

The chain links TRBV19 to TRBJ2-3; D remains ambiguous. Trimming cost V 1 base and J 1 base, with 3 bases left between them. Germline loops: CDR1 LNHDA, CDR2 SQIVND (reference sequence). This CDR3 is 13 amino acids long. CDR3 protein: CASSIGGTDTQYF. The CDR3 bases are TGTGCCAGTAGTATAGGAGGCACAGATACGCAGTATTTT.

The rearrangement links TRBV6-5 to TRBJ2-3, with 13 bases lining up with TRBD2. The CDR3 consists of 14 residues. Looked up from germline, CDR1 is MNHEY and CDR2 is SVGAGI. With V trimmed by 7 bases and J by 6 bases, 4 bases remained unmatched. The CDR3 nucleotides read TGTGCCAGCACCAGACTAGCGGGAGGTGATACGCAGTATTTT. This gives the protein CASTRLAGGDTQYF.

The chain carries TRBV2 and TRBJ2-7, with 7 bases that match TRBD1. CDR3 length: 14 amino acids. Germline V gene lookup returns CDR1 SNHLY and CDR2 FYNNEI. The V gene end was trimmed by 4 bases and the J gene end by 3 bases; junction bases not matched to a gene: 6. The CDR3 DNA reads TGTGCCAGCAGTGCCGGGACAGATATCTACGAGCAGTACTTC. Amino acids: CASSAGTDIYEQYF.

V gene TRBV21-1 combines with J gene TRBJ2-7; TRBD1 is the table's D call and was not checked against the DNA. TRBV21-1 has pseudogene status. The length of the CDR3 is 16 residues. The CDR3: CASSKADRNFSYEQYF. The CDR3 bases are TGTGCCAGCAGCAAAGCTGACAGGAACTTCTCCTACGAGCAGTACTTC.

This clone was observed once. V is TRBV5-6 and J is TRBJ1-5; D gene unclear. Germline V gene sequence: CDR1 SGHDT, CDR2 YYEEEE. Trimming took off 0 bases at V and 3 bases at J, with 4 bases between the two ends. CDR3 length: 13 residues. CDR3 bases: TGTGCCAGCAGCTTGGATCTCAATCAGCCCCAGCATTTT. This codes for CASSLDLNQPQHF.

This clone was counted a few times. This chain joins TRBV6-7 and TRBJ2-1; tentatively, D is TRBD2 (6 bases). TRBV6-7 is annotated as an ORF whose role is uncertain. Trimming took 5 bases from V and 7 from J, leaving 18 bases between them. The CDR3 extends over 15 amino acids. The CDR3 sequence is CASSRGEGGRNEQFF. For the CDR3, the DNA is TGTGCCAGCAGTAGGGGTGAGGGAGGAAGGAATGAGCAGTTCTTC.

J is TRBJ1-3 and V is TRBV19; D might be TRBD1 (6 bases). Germline V gene data show CDR1 as LNHDA and CDR2 as SQIVND (reference sequence). Deletions cut 6 bases from V and 0 bases from J, with 12 bases between. This CDR3 is 15 amino acids long. The CDR3 loop is CASRTQGFSGNTIYF. DNA for the CDR3: TGTGCCAGTAGGACACAGGGATTCTCTGGAAACACCATATATTTT.

The chain joins TRBV7-9 to TRBJ1-1, with D unresolved. The V and J ends lost 3 bases and 4 bases respectively, with 9 bases between them. The germline gives CDR1 SEHNR, CDR2 FQNEAQ (reference sequence). The CDR3 has 13 amino acids. The CDR3 DNA reads as TGTGCCAGCAGCTTGTCGGGGAGCACTGAAGCTTTCTTT. Its protein is CASSLSGSTEAFF.

This clone has only one observation. V usage is TRBV27 and J usage is TRBJ2-1; D is possibly TRBD2 (6 bases). This CDR3 is 15 amino acids long. Germline V CDR1 and CDR2: MNHEY, SMNVEV (reference sequence). V lost 5 bases to trimming and J lost 6 bases, with 17 bases between them. The CDR3 region is CASSLLGLGSNEQFF. The CDR3 DNA reads TGTGCCAGCAGTCTCCTAGGACTCGGGAGCAATGAGCAGTTCTTC.

The rearrangement links TRBV5-1 to TRBJ2-3, with TRBD1 as a possible D gene (7 bases). CDR1 and CDR2 from the germline V gene are SGHRS and YFSETQ. The length of the CDR3 is 16 residues. Trimming took 4 bases from V and 3 from J, leaving 18 bases between them. The DNA for the CDR3 is TGCGCCAGCAGCCGACGACAGGGAGGCGGGACAGATACGCAGTATTTT. Amino acid sequence: CASSRRQGGGTDTQYF.

This chain links TRBV5-1 with TRBJ2-2, with D hard to call. Germline lookup yields CDR1 SGHRS and CDR2 YFSETQ. V lost 3 bases, J lost 0 bases, and 12 bases lay in between. The CDR3 is 16 residues long. The chain's CDR3 is CASSWWAFSNTGELFF. In DNA form, the CDR3 reads TGCGCCAGCAGCTGGTGGGCTTTTTCGAACACCGGGGAGCTGTTTTTT.

Only a few counts were recorded for this clone. The CDR3 spells CASSLSFGLGADEQFF. The CDR3 DNA is TGTGCCAGCAGCTTATCCTTTGGACTAGGGGCGGATGAGCAGTTCTTC. The rearrangement joins TRBV7-9 to TRBJ2-1; 7 bases are shared with TRBD2. After removal of 2 bases from V and 8 bases from J, the junction contained 12 bases not matched to a gene. The CDR3 runs 16 residues. Germline loops: CDR1 SEHNR, CDR2 FQNEAQ (reference sequence).

This sequence joins TRBV7-2 and TRBJ1-6; 7 nucleotides line up with TRBD1. The CDR3 extends over 15 amino acids. Germline loops: CDR1 SGHTA, CDR2 FQGNSA. The V gene end was trimmed by 5 bases and the J gene end by 10 bases; junction bases not matched to a gene: 11. The CDR3 is CASSPWTGRGSPLHF. The CDR3 DNA is TGTGCCAGCAGCCCATGGACAGGCCGGGGGTCACCCCTCCACTTT.

The chain combines TRBV5-4 with TRBJ2-5; D gene uncertain. CDR1 is SGHNT, CDR2 YYREEE, per germline (reference sequence). Deletions cut 0 bases from V and 5 bases from J, with 8 bases between. This CDR3 region has 13 residues. Written as DNA, the CDR3 is TGTGCCAGCAGCTTGGTCCTCTCCGAGACCCAGTACTTC. Translated: CASSLVLSETQYF. The variable domain in full, completed from reference TRBV5-4 and TRBJ2-5, reads ETGVTQSPTHLIKTRGQQVTLRCSSQSGHNTVSWYQQALGQGPQFIFQYYREEENGRGNFPPRFSGLQFPNYSSELNVNALELDDSALYLCASSLVLSETQYFGPGTRLLVL.

The rearrangement links TRBV4-3 to TRBJ1-2, with 7 bases aligning to TRBD1. The CDR3 sequence is 14 residues long. The V and J ends lost 0 bases and 2 bases, in that order; junction bases with no gene match: 0. The germline gives CDR1 LGHNA, CDR2 YSLEER. The CDR3 sequence is CASSQETGNYGYTF. Written as DNA, the CDR3 is TGCGCCAGCAGCCAAGAGACAGGGAACTATGGCTACACCTTC.

The chain is built from TRBV28 and TRBJ1-3, with a weak D call TRBD1 (5 bases). This CDR3 comprises 15 residues. Germline assignment: CDR1 MDHEN and CDR2 SYDVKM. V dropped 2 bases and J dropped 7 bases, with 15 bases sitting between them. CDR3 DNA: TGTGCCAGCAGTTTACCGGGACTGGGTTCTAACACCATATATTTT. Amino acids: CASSLPGLGSNTIYF. The variable domain in full, with the rest retrieved from reference TRBV28 and TRBJ1-3, is DVKVTQSSRYLVKRTGEKVFLECVQDMDHENMFWYRQDPGLGLRLIYFSYDVKMKEKGDIPEGYSVSREKKERFSLILESASTNQTSMYLCASSLPGLGSNTIYFGEGSWLTVV.

The rearrangement links TRBV5-1 to TRBJ2-2; 14 bases agree with TRBD2. Germline loops: CDR1 SGHRS, CDR2 YFSETQ. This CDR3 comprises 18 residues. The J segment lost 7 bases and the V segment lost 0 bases, leaving 8 bases of the junction unmatched. CDR3 loop: CASSLGLAGGPTGGELFF. In DNA form, the CDR3 reads TGCGCCAGCAGCTTGGGACTAGCGGGAGGGCCGACCGGCGGGGAGCTGTTTTTT.

The J gene is TRBJ2-3, the V gene TRBV7-2, with 11 nucleotides matching TRBD2. This CDR3 is built from 17 residues. In germline, CDR1 is SGHTA, CDR2 FQGNSA. With 1 base clipped from V and 1 base from J, the junction kept 4 bases outside the gene matches. CDR3 amino acids: CASSLGVGLAGTDTQYF. CDR3 in DNA: TGTGCCAGCAGCTTAGGGGTGGGACTAGCGGGCACAGATACGCAGTATTTT. The whole variable domain, remainder taken from reference TRBV7-2 and TRBJ2-3, is GAGVSQSPSNKVTEKGKDVELRCDPISGHTALYWYRQSLGQGLEFLIYFQGNSAPDKSGLPSDRFSAERTGGSVSTLTIQRTQQEDSAVYLCASSLGVGLAGTDTQYFGPGTRLTVL.

The J gene is TRBJ2-3, the V gene TRBV25-1; a weak D match, TRBD1 (5 bases). The V end lost 5 bases, the J end lost 4 bases, and 13 bases lay between the germline ends. Germline loops: CDR1 MGHDK, CDR2 SYGVNS. The length of the CDR3 is 14 residues. CDR3: CASSRAGIPDTQYF. DNA of the CDR3: TGTGCCAGCAGTCGGGCAGGGATACCAGATACGCAGTATTTT.

The rearrangement uses TRBV25-1 and TRBJ2-1, with D perhaps TRBD2 (6 bases). Germline V lookup: CDR1 MGHDK, CDR2 SYGVNS. V lost 8 bases and J 8 bases, leaving 7 bases between the germline ends. The CDR3 spans 10 residues. The CDR3 loop is CASSGDEQFF. The CDR3 DNA is TGTGCCAGCTCGGGAGATGAGCAGTTCTTC.

The chain uses TRBV27 and TRBJ2-2, with 14 positions matching TRBD2. The junction had 9 bases not matched to a gene; V was cut back by 8 bases and J by 4 bases. CDR1 is MNHEY, CDR2 SMNVEV, per germline (reference sequence). This CDR3 has 17 amino acids. CDR3 in amino acids: CASGKMGLAGATGELFF. The CDR3 region has the DNA TGTGCCAGCGGCAAAATGGGACTAGCGGGAGCCACCGGGGAGCTGTTTTTT.

The chain has TRBV7-9 and TRBJ2-5; 11 bases are shared with TRBD2. The CDR3 is 15 residues long. V trimming: 5 bases; J trimming: 6 bases; junction bases outside the gene matches: 8. Germline-derived CDR1 and CDR2 are SEHNR and FQNEAQ (reference sequence). CDR3 in amino acids: CASSPYASGGKTQYF. The CDR3 DNA reads as TGTGCCAGCAGCCCCTACGCTAGCGGGGGGAAGACCCAGTACTTC. Full variable domain (outside the CDR3, taken from reference TRBV7-9 and TRBJ2-5): DTGVSQNPRHKITKRGQNVTFRCDPISEHNRLYWYRQTLGQGPEFLTYFQNEAQLEKSRLLSDRFSAERPKGSFSTLEIQRTEQGDSAMYLCASSPYASGGKTQYFGPGTRLLVL.

This chain joins TRBV5-1 and TRBJ2-5, with 12 bases aligning to TRBD1. Germline CDR1 SGHRS, CDR2 YFSETQ. CDR3 length: 15 amino acids. J lost 5 bases, V lost 4 bases, and 6 bases had no gene match. As DNA, the CDR3 is TGCGCCAGCAGCATAGGGACAGGGGGCCCGGAGACCCAGTACTTC. It is translated as CASSIGTGGPETQYF.

The rearrangement uses TRBV4-3 and TRBJ2-5, with 11 nucleotides matching TRBD2. V lost 1 base to trimming and J lost 2 bases; unmatched junction nucleotides: 3. Germline V CDR1 and CDR2: LGHNA, YSLEER. This CDR3 has 16 residues. The CDR3 here is CASSQVGTSGQETQYF. CDR3 sequence (DNA): TGCGCCAGCAGCCAAGTAGGGACTAGCGGACAAGAGACCCAGTACTTC.

The chain uses TRBV7-6 and TRBJ2-2; 9 bases map to TRBD1. Trimming cost V 2 bases and J 7 bases; bases outside gene matches: 8. CDR1 and CDR2 from the germline V gene are SGHVS and FNYEAQ. The CDR3 spans 16 residues. CDR3 nucleotides: TGTGCCAGCAGCTTACGCCCGGGACAGGGAGGCGGGGAGCTGTTTTTT. It translates to CASSLRPGQGGGELFF.

The chain recombines TRBV2 with TRBJ1-4; TRBD1 might be the D (6 bases). V lost 4 bases and J lost 8, with 14 bases in between. This CDR3 is 14 amino acids long. Germline V lookup: CDR1 SNHLY, CDR2 FYNNEI. For the CDR3, the DNA is TGTGCCAGCAGTGGGCACAGGGCCGACGAAAAACTGTTTTTT. Protein: CASSGHRADEKLFF.

The V call is TRBV6-6, the J call TRBJ2-7, with 7 positions matching TRBD2. Trimming removed 2 bases from V and 3 bases from J; junction bases left unmatched: 10. Germline V gene lookup returns CDR1 MNHNY and CDR2 SVGAGI (reference sequence). The CDR3 has 16 residues. CDR3 amino acids: CASSYPSGGVNYEQYF. CDR3 nucleotides: TGTGCCAGCAGTTACCCGTCGGGGGGAGTCAACTACGAGCAGTACTTC.

In this sample, this clone turned up once. This chain connects TRBV6-5 to TRBJ2-7, with TRBD2 as a possible D gene (5 bases). Germline values: CDR1 MNHEY, CDR2 SVGAGI. The CDR3 is made up of 12 amino acids. In DNA, the CDR3 is TGTGCGAGATGGAAGGGAGCCAAAGAGCAGTACTTC. It is translated as CARWKGAKEQYF.